Described below is a single T cell receptor (beta chain) sequence and its context. The record originates from a study of blood T cell repertoires in COVID-19. As handled by the study authors: Estimated nucleated cell counts came from reference gene primer amplification. Here immunoSEQ multiplex PCR was the method, and the copy in TCRdb shows in-frame clones only, minus some. That table is the source of V, J and clone size, and D and trimming were worked out from the DNA. The sample has 12,000 to 15,000 clones, around nine tenths seen once. The material sequenced was peripheral blood. This clonotype originated in a human donor in a cohort sampled during active COVID-19.

DNA for the CDR3: TGTGCCAGCAGCCCCCCTCGGGGGGCCATCTCCTACGAGCAGTACTTC. Translation gives CASSPPRGAISYEQYF. V and J are TRBV6-6 and TRBJ2-7; perhaps TRBD2 as D (7 bases). V lost 6 bases and J 0 bases, leaving 18 bases between the germline ends. Germline V gives CDR1 MNHNY, CDR2 SVGAGI (reference sequence). The CDR3 has 16 amino acids.